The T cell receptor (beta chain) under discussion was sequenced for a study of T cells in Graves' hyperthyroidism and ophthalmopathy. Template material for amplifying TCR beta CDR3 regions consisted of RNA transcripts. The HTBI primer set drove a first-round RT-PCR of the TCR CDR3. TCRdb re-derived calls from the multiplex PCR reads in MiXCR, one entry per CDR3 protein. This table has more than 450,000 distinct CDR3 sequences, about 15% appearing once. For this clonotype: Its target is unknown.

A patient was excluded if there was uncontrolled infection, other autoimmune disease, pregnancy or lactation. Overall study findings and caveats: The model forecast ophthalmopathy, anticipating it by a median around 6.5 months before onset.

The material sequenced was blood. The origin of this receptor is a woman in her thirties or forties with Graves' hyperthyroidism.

The CDR3 here is CASSPMNPGQGEAFF. The CDR3 nucleotides are TGTGCCAGCAGCCCCATGAATCCGGGACAGGGTGAAGCTTTCTTT. This chain connects TRBV7-9 to TRBJ1-1; 9 bases are a match to TRBD1. CDR1 and CDR2 (germline): SEHNR, FQNEAQ (reference sequence). V lost 5 bases to trimming and J lost 7 bases; unmatched junction nucleotides: 11. The CDR3 totals 15 residues.